This TCR beta chain comes out of a study of blood T cell repertoires in COVID-19 (dated by TCRdb to the early 2020s). The study in broad terms: Samples covering the acute and convalescent phases of COVID-19 were provided by collaborators in the United States, Italy and Spain. The prospective study material was composed of cDNA or gDNA derived from T cells, B-cell-depleted T cells, or PBMCs. The dataset comprised deeply sampled blood TCRbeta repertoires from subjects exposed to, actively infected with, or recovered from COVID-19. The repertoires were released in a freely available public database meant as a resource for research on the immune response to SARS-CoV-2. The samples were drawn from the first 160 participants of the ongoing ImmuneRACE study and from some 1,300 subjects provided by 6 global collaborators. The sample metadata nearly always contained a de-identified subject ID, COVID-19 status, age in years and sex. Where available, HLA class I and class II types were obtained from metadata supplied by the sample provider rather than from assay-based typing.

CDR1 is given as LNHDA and CDR2 as SQIVND, both from the germline V gene (reference sequence). Measured from the cysteine to the phenylalanine, the CDR3 is 16 residues long. Left in the record is the CDR3 DNA by itself, 48 bases read in frame from the first base. Germline trimming amounts to 9 bases on V and 3 bases on J, with 11 as the count of junction bases outside the gene matches. Collaborating institutions collected whole blood in K2EDTA tubes following their own protocols. Collaborator samples were shipped for TCRbeta analysis as frozen whole blood, isolated PBMCs, or DNA extracted from either sample type. Points the paper makes about the study in general: Clinical and demographic metadata were provided uncurated, with the amount varying by source and participant.

TCRbeta CDR3 regions were amplified from genomic DNA using the immunoSEQ Assay, a bias-controlled multiplex PCR. As for the authors' bioinformatics: The number of nucleated cells in each sample was estimated from the amplification of reference gene primers within the assay. Sequence reads were collapsed and filtered to measure the absolute abundance of every unique TCRbeta CDR3 rearrangement. Productive Simpson clonality was computed per sample as the square root of Simpson's diversity index over productive rearrangements. In TCRdb, the immuneACCESS table is reduced to in-frame sequences with V and J assigned. These tables do not hold every clone; where another copy was compared, an unresolved V gene accounts for under half, and the others remain unexplained. The DNA gave D and trimming, while V, J and clone size come from that table. This sample gives about 190,000 clones in total; 80% to 90% of them show up just once. The ten largest clones capture approximately 5.1% of the sample.

About this clone itself: Its antigen target is currently unknown. Nothing much larger sits one base from this clone, and base qualities are not available.

This clonotype was obtained from a woman between 65 and 79 years old with active or convalescent COVID-19. What was sequenced was peripheral blood. The V gene is TRBV19 and the J gene is TRBJ1-2, and 12 junctional nucleotides match TRBD1. The bases are TGTGCCAGCAGACCCCGGGACAGGGGGCGAGACTATGGCTACACCTTC. This codes for CASRPRDRGRDYGYTF.